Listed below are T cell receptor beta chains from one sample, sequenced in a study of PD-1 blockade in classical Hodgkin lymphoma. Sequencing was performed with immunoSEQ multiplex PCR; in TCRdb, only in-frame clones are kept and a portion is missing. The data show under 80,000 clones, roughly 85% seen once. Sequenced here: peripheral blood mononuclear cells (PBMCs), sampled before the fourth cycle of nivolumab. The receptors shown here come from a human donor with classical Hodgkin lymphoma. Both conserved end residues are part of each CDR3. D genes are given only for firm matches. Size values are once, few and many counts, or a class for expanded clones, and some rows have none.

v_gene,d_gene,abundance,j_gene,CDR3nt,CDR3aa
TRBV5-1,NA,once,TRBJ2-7,TGCGCCAGCACCGAAGGGGGAGGGAAGGGCGAGCAGTACTTC,CASTEGGGKGEQYF
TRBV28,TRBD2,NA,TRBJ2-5,TGTGCCAGCAGAGAGACTAACGGGGGGGGAGAGACCCAGTACTTC,CASRETNGGGETQYF
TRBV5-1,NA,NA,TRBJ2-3,TGCGCCAGCAGCTTGGGCAGGTTGACAGATACGCAGTATTTT,CASSLGRLTDTQYF
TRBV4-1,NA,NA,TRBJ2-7,TGCGCCAGCAGCCAAGATCTAAGCGGCAGGGCCGAGCAGTACTTC,CASSQDLSGRAEQYF
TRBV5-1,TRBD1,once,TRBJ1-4,TGCGCCAGCAGCCCGACAGGGGGGAATGAAAAACTGTTTTTT,CASSPTGGNEKLFF
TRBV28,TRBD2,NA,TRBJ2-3,TGTGCCAGCACCGTAGCGGGGGGGCCGATCACAGATACGCAGTATTTT,CASTVAGGPITDTQYF
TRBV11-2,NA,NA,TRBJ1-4,TGTGCCAGCAGGCGGGGACGAGGGATTAATGAAAAACTGTTTTTT,CASRRGRGINEKLFF
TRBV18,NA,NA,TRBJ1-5,TGTGCCAGCTCACCGTTGGGACTCAATCAGCCCCAGCATTTT,CASSPLGLNQPQHF
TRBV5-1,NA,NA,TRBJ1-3,TGCGCCAGCAGTTTGGATGATGGAAACACCATATATTTT,CASSLDDGNTIYF
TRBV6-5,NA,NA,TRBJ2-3,TGTGCCAGCAACCAGGACAGAGGGACCACAGATACGCAGTATTTT,CASNQDRGTTDTQYF
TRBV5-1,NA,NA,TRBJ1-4,TGCGCCAGCAGCGGCTCGGGGGGGACGACAACTAATGAAAAACTGTTTTTT,CASSGSGGTTTNEKLFF
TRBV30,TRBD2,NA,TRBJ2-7,TGTGCCTGGAGTGCCCCCCCCCGACTAGCGGGGACCTACGAGCAGTACTTC,CAWSAPPRLAGTYEQYF
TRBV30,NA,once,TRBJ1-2,TGTGCCTGGCTTAGGACGAGGCCCTATGGCTACACCTTC,CAWLRTRPYGYTF
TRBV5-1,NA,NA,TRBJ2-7,TGCGCCAGCAGCTTGGATGGAGGGCCAAGGTACGAGCAGTACTTC,CASSLDGGPRYEQYF
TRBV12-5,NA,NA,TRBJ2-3,TGTGCTAGTGGGCCGGTGGAGGGGGCTCTAACAGATACGCAGTATTTT,CASGPVEGALTDTQYF
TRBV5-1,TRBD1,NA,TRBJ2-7,TGCGCCAGCAGCCCGGGACAGGAATTCTCCTACGAGCAGTACTTC,CASSPGQEFSYEQYF
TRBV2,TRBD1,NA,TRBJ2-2,TGTGCCAGCAGCGGACAGGGCAACACCGGGGAGCTGTTTTTT,CASSGQGNTGELFF
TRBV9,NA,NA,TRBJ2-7,TGTGCCAGCAGCGTAGGCCGGGGCGAGCAGTACTTC,CASSVGRGEQYF
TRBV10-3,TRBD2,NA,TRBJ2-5,TGTGCCATCAGTGGCGCGACTAGCGGGGGGGGACTAGACCAAGAGACCCAGTACTTC,CAISGATSGGGLDQETQYF
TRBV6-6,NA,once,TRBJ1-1,TGTGCCAGCCGAGCCCCGGCAGTCTATGTGAACACTGAAGCTTTCTTT,CASRAPAVYVNTEAFF
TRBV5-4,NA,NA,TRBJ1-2,TGTGCCAGCAGCTTGGAGGGGAATTATGGCTACACCTTC,CASSLEGNYGYTF
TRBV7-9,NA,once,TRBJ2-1,TGTGCCAGCAGCGCCGTGGACCAGTTCTTC,CASSAVDQFF
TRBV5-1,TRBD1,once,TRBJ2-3,TGCGCCAGCAGCACCGGACAGGGGAACACAGATACGCAGTATTTT,CASSTGQGNTDTQYF
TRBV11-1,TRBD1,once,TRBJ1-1,TGTGCCAGCACCTGGCTCGGGGAGGGGGCAGTGAACACTGAAGCTTTCTTT,CASTWLGEGAVNTEAFF
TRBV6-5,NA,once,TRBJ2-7,TGTGCCAGCAGTTACTCGCCTAAGGCAGAGGGGCAGTACTTC,CASSYSPKAEGQYF
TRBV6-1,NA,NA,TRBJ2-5,TGTGCCAGCACCGTTCGTGGCAGGGAGACCCAGTACTTC,CASTVRGRETQYF
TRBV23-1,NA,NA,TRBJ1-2,TGCGCCAGCGATCTTCCTTTTGCGGGGGAGAGGTATGGCTACACCTTC,CASDLPFAGERYGYTF
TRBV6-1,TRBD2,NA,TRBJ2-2,TGTGCCAGCAGTGTTGTTCCTAGCGGGGCCGTCAACACCGGGGAGCTGTTTTTT,CASSVVPSGAVNTGELFF
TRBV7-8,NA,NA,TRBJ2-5,TGTGCCAGCAGCCACCCAACGGGCCAAGAGACCCAGTACTTC,CASSHPTGQETQYF
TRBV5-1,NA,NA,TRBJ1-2,TGCGCCAGCAGCTCCGATGGGGGCTATGGCTACACCTTC,CASSSDGGYGYTF
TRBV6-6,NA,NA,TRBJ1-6,TGTGCCAGCACCGGCCGGATTGGTGATTCACCCCTCCACTTT,CASTGRIGDSPLHF
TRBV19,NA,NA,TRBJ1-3,TGTGCCAGTACCAATCAGGACAGTCCCGGAAACACCATATATTTT,CASTNQDSPGNTIYF
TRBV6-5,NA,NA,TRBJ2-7,TGTGCCAGCGGTCGTACAGGGTCCCCCTACGAGCAGTACTTC,CASGRTGSPYEQYF
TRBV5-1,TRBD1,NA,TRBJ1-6,TGCGCCAGCAGGGATAACAGGGGCGAGTCACCCCTCCACTTT,CASRDNRGESPLHF
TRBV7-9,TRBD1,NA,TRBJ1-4,TGTGCCAGCAGCCCAGGGGACAGCGAGAATGAAAAACTGTTTTTT,CASSPGDSENEKLFF
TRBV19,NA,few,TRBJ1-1,TGTGCCACCGTCCTCGATAGCAGGGAAGGCACTGAAGCTTTCTTT,CATVLDSREGTEAFF
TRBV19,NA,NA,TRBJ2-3,TGTGCCAGTAGTTTAACAGGGGCCAGGGGACTCACAGATACGCAGTATTTT,CASSLTGARGLTDTQYF
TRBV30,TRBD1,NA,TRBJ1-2,TGTGCCTGGAGGCAGCCTATCGGGACAGATTATGGCTACACCTTC,CAWRQPIGTDYGYTF
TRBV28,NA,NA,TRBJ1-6,TGTGCCAGCTTCGGGATTTATAATTCACCCCTCCACTTT,CASFGIYNSPLHF
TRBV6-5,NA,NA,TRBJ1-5,TGTGCCAGCAGTTACTCGAAAGGGAACGGTCAGCCCCAGCATTTT,CASSYSKGNGQPQHF
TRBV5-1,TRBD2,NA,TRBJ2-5,TGCGCCAGCAGCCAGGGACTAGCGGGGGAAGAGACCCAGTACTTC,CASSQGLAGEETQYF
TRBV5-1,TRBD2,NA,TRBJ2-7,TGCGCCAGCAGGCCATGGACTAGCTCCTACGAGCAGTACTTC,CASRPWTSSYEQYF
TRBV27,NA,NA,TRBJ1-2,TGTGCCAGCGGCACACTAGGGGGGGGAGGAGGCTACACCTTC,CASGTLGGGGGYTF
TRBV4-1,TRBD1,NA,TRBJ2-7,TGCGCCAGCAGCCCCGGACAGGGAGCCTACGAGCAGTACTTC,CASSPGQGAYEQYF
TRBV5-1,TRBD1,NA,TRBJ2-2,TGCGCCAGCAGCTTAGACAGGGAAGGCGGGGAGCTGTTTTTT,CASSLDREGGELFF
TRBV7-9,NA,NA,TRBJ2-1,TGTGCCAGCAGTCAAGGTTCAGGGCGGGAAGGCTACAATGAGCAGTTCTTC,CASSQGSGREGYNEQFF
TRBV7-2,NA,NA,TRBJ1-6,TGTGCCAGCAGCTTAGGGGCCGATAATTCACCCCTCCACTTT,CASSLGADNSPLHF
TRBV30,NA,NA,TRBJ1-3,TGTGCCCGTCAAGTAGGAAACACCATATATTTT,CARQVGNTIYF
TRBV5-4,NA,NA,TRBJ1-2,TGTGCCAGCAGCTTGGAGCCGGGTTCTGTATATGGCTACACCTTC,CASSLEPGSVYGYTF
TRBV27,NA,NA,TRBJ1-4,TGTGCCAGACATGGGCCATTGGATGCGGCTAATGAAAAACTGTTTTTT,CARHGPLDAANEKLFF